A selection of T cell receptor beta chains follows, all from one sample in a study of CD8+CD57+ T cells in acquired aplastic anemia. TCRdb re-called the reads through MiXCR, storing one row per CDR3 protein. Found here are 150,000 to 200,000 distinct CDR3 sequences, 48% of them singletons; the top ten hold roughly 30%. Sequenced input: sorted CD4+, CD8+, or CD8+CD57+ T cells (not recorded which) from PBMCs. All receptors derive from a human donor with aplastic anemia. Each CDR3 is given with its conserved first and last residue. D genes are given only for firm matches. Clone size is stated in some rows and not others, as once, few, many or a class when expanded.

d_gene	v_gene	j_gene	abundance	CDR3aa	CDR3nt
TRBD2	TRBV10-3	TRBJ2-2	NA	CAIRTSRGANTGELFF	TGTGCCATCAGGACCTCACGGGGGGCGAACACCGGGGAGCTGTTTTTT
NA	TRBV11-1	TRBJ2-7	NA	CASSLASDLLNYEQYF	TGTGCCAGCAGCTTAGCATCGGACCTCCTGAACTACGAGCAGTACTTC
TRBD2	TRBV11-2	TRBJ2-7	many	CASSLDGLAGGGYPAYEQYF	TGTGCCAGCAGCTTAGATGGCCTAGCGGGAGGTGGGTATCCTGCCTACGAGCAGTACTTC
TRBD1	TRBV11-3	TRBJ1-1	many	CASSLDGTGPTEAFF	TGTGCCAGCAGCTTAGATGGGACAGGGCCCACTGAAGCTTTCTTT
NA	TRBV7-2	TRBJ1-2	NA	CASSQRETEDGYTF	TGTGCCAGCAGCCAACGTGAGACAGAAGATGGCTACACCTTC
NA	TRBV7-9	TRBJ2-5	many	CASSLTTGVETQYF	TGTGCCAGCAGCTTAACCACCGGGGTAGAGACCCAGTACTTC
NA	TRBV7-6	TRBJ1-1	many	CASSKRQLNTEAFF	TGTGCCAGCAGCAAGCGACAACTGAACACTGAAGCTTTCTTT
NA	TRBV15	TRBJ2-7	few	CATSRGLQGSYEQYF	TGTGCCACCAGCAGAGGGTTACAGGGCTCCTACGAGCAGTACTTC
NA	TRBV20-1	TRBJ2-7	many	CSASSGTLSSYEQYF	TGCAGTGCTAGTTCCGGAACACTTAGCTCCTACGAGCAGTACTTC
NA	TRBV6-5	TRBJ2-7	NA	CASSYGGQGNEQYF	TGTGCCAGCAGTTACGGTGGGCAGGGCAACGAGCAGTACTTC
NA	TRBV4-1	TRBJ1-2	NA	CASSQGGGGYTF	TGCGCCAGCAGCCAAGGAGGGGGTGGCTACACCTTC
NA	TRBV29-1	TRBJ2-1	NA	CSVEDPHKRSSYNEQFF	TGCAGCGTTGAAGATCCTCACAAGAGGAGCTCCTACAATGAGCAGTTCTTC
NA	TRBV2	TRBJ1-4	NA	CASRAGGASNEKLFF	TGTGCCAGCAGAGCCGGAGGCGCGTCTAATGAAAAACTGTTTTTT
TRBD1	TRBV5-1	TRBJ1-1	many	CASSPTGSTEAFF	TGCGCCAGCAGCCCGACAGGGTCCACTGAAGCTTTCTTT